The subject of this entry is one T cell receptor beta chain. Antigen specificity is unknown. The sample is drawn from a study of cytomegalovirus exposure and HLA in healthy donors. Vbeta (60) and Jbeta (13) primers were used in the PCR. Produced via immunoSEQ multiplex PCR; TCRdb's table is partial and in-frame only. The repertoire holds more than 85,000 clones, with approximately 70% as singletons. Between the trimmed V and J ends, which lost 4 bases and 8 bases, there was a span of 28 bases. In germline, CDR1 is SGHDT, CDR2 YYEEEE. The CDR3 is 18 residues long. General study points: Later findings reportedly placed an Asian-associated ancestry cluster below the approximately 670-donor mean for N-insertions. Using the classifier, cytomegalovirus status was reportedly diagnosed with high specificity and sensitivity.

Source material: PBMCs. The TCR comes from a woman between 18 and 29 years old in good health and CMV-seropositive. This sequence joins TRBV5-6 and TRBJ2-1; TRBD2 might be the D (6 bases). The CDR3 DNA reads TGTGCCAGCAGCCCGGGGGTCCGGGCGTACTACTCCGGGGATGAGCAGTTCTTC. Its translation: CASSPGVRAYYSGDEQFF.